The clone carrying this T cell receptor beta chain came up a few times. Its specificity is unknown. This entry comes from a study of T cells after yellow fever vaccination. Study observations and caveats: Researchers report a weaker secondary response that nonetheless peaked faster, day 5 versus 15. A minor fraction of clonotypes spanned both CD4 and CD8 compartments.

With V trimmed by 3 bases and J by 1 base, 2 bases remained unmatched. Germline V gene data show CDR1 as DFQATT and CDR2 as SNEGSKA (reference sequence). The CDR3 contains 14 residues. TCRdb passed the 5' RACE reads through MiXCR, listing each CDR3 protein once. The data hold hundreds of thousands of distinct CDR3 sequences, with under 20% observed a single time. The chain recombines TRBV20-1 with TRBJ2-2, with 7 bases aligning to TRBD2. The input for sequencing was PBMCs, taken before the yellow fever booster vaccination. The receptor was derived from a man between 18 and 35 years old who received the YFV17D yellow fever vaccine. CDR3 protein: CSASTGGNTGELFF. CDR3 coding DNA: TGCAGTGCTAGTACGGGGGGGAACACCGGGGAGCTGTTTTTT.